This record concerns one T cell receptor beta chain sequence. This sample is drawn from a study of blood T cell repertoires in COVID-19. About the research overall: The origin of the acute and convalescent COVID-19 samples was the United States, Italy and Spain. T cells, B-cell-depleted T cells, or PBMCs supplied cDNA or gDNA.

Methods used by the authors: Amplification of reference gene primers was used by the study to estimate nucleated cell counts. Data came from immunoSEQ multiplex PCR; TCRdb stores just in-frame clones and leaves some out. The V and J calls and the clone size are those of that table, but D and trimming were determined from the DNA. The table has 150,000 to 200,000 clones, about 92% seen once. The CDR3 sequence is 16 residues long. Germline V gene data show CDR1 as LNHDA and CDR2 as SQIVND (reference sequence). V lost 4 bases and J lost 3; bases outside the gene matches: 6. Enrolment of Seattle patients took place during active infection, and they were followed longitudinally.

Material: peripheral blood. The receptor was derived from a woman in her fifties or sixties with COVID-19, enrolled during active disease. The V call is TRBV19, the J call TRBJ2-2; TRBD1 matches 9 bases. Here the CDR3 reads CASSTHRGQDTGELFF. In DNA, the CDR3 is TGTGCCAGTAGTACGCACAGGGGGCAGGACACCGGGGAGCTGTTTTTT.